This T cell receptor (beta chain) was identified in a study of shared clonotypes between healthy human individuals. Whole-study results and caveats: The sharing of 4.5% to 6.5% of naive CD4 clonotypes was seen across a few donors.

Profiling relied on immunoSEQ multiplex PCR, and the TCRdb table lists in-frame clones only, not all of them. The sample has about 1.1 million clones; roughly 77% are singletons. Trimming cost V 4 bases and J 7 bases, with 11 bases left between them. CDR1 is SGHRS and CDR2 is YFSETQ in the germline V gene. CDR3 length: 13 amino acids. In regard to this clone: Its antigen is as yet unknown.

The TCR sequence derives from a man between 18 and 35 years old in good health. Some clones in this sample may be carry-over from other donors' samples. The chain employs TRBV5-1 and TRBJ2-2; tentative D call: TRBD2 (6 bases). What was sequenced was memory CD4+ T cells from PBMCs. Subset meaning: CD45RA-negative fraction. The CDR3 is CASSDGGHGELFF. CDR3 nucleotides: TGCGCCAGCAGCGACGGGGGTCACGGGGAGCTGTTTTTT.